Listed below are T cell receptor beta chains from one sample, sequenced in a study of cytomegalovirus exposure and HLA in healthy donors. Libraries were prepared by immunoSEQ multiplex PCR; TCRdb keeps only in-frame clonotypes and omits some of them. The repertoire consists of around 190,000 clones, with roughly 80% occurring once and the leading ten covering approximately 2.9%. Material: PBMCs. Every receptor here comes from a female donor in good health and CMV-seronegative. Each CDR3 is given without its conserved first and last residue.

v_call	j_call	cdr3_aa
TRBV14	TRBJ1-3	ASSHSLLISGNTIY
TRBV7-6	TRBJ1-2	ASSPRDSLYGYT
TRBV5-1	TRBJ2-3	ASSTQGGSASLTDTQY
TRBV2	TRBJ2-2	ASLGLAGHGELF
TRBV28	-	ASGGFYEQY
TRBV19	TRBJ2-2	ASSTRRAGGVHTGELF
TRBV4-2	TRBJ2-3	ASSQDSLAGTDTQY
TRBV5-4	TRBJ1-3	ASSSGQGRNTIY
TRBV6-4	TRBJ1-2	ASSDPRTANYGYT
TRBV5-8	TRBJ1-5	ASSWGQGGHNQPQH
TRBV27	TRBJ2-7	ASRGQGGYEQY
TRBV9	TRBJ2-2	ASSQKGLDFTGELF
TRBV7-6	TRBJ2-1	ASSSGGPSYNEQF
TRBV7-9	TRBJ1-2	ASSSWGRGNYGYT
TRBV6-5	TRBJ1-5	ASSYTSGQPQH
TRBV19	TRBJ1-5	ASSSRPGGQPQH
TRBV13	TRBJ2-1	ASSLAGSGLIEQF
TRBV19	TRBJ2-5	ASSISASGGAQTQY
TRBV7-2	TRBJ1-3	ASSPGTGLGNTIY
TRBV9	TRBJ2-1	ASSAGLAGGVNEQF
TRBV18	TRBJ2-5	ASLGTLQETQY
TRBV5-6	TRBJ1-4	ASSPSGQMRTNEKLF
TRBV27	TRBJ2-2	ASSLETRTGELF
TRBV11-2	TRBJ2-1	ASSSLGGEQGNEQF
TRBV9	TRBJ1-2	ASSPLGQGAYGYT
TRBV7-6	TRBJ1-3	ASSSGVGNTIY
TRBV14	TRBJ1-2	ASSQAGNYGYT
TRBV5-8	TRBJ1-3	ASSFEGNTIY